Below, 6 T cell receptor beta chains from the same sample are listed, as sequenced in a study of T and B cells in COVID-19 patients. BIOMED2 TRB-A/B primer pools were used in multiplex TRB PCR. TCRdb analysed the multiplex PCR reads with MiXCR anew, one entry per CDR3 protein. The sample includes around 7,700 distinct CDR3 sequences, less than 35% of them seen just once. Each TRB amplification used roughly 240-550 ng of genomic DNA from blood. Sequenced material: blood. The source of these receptors is a human donor who had recovered from COVID-19.

This clonotype is classed as medium-sized. This CDR3 is CASSPIEGEEQFF. DNA of the CDR3: TGTGCCAGCAGTCCTATAGAAGGGGAGGAGCAGTTCTTC. V is TRBV27 and J is TRBJ2-1, with D perhaps being TRBD1 or TRBD2 (5 bases each). The CDR3 is 13 amino acids. From germline, CDR1 is MNHEY and CDR2 SMNVEV (reference sequence). Trimming shortened V by 5 bases and J by 10 bases, and 15 bases separated the two germline ends.

The rearrangement links TRBV6-1 to TRBJ2-1; possibly TRBD1 or TRBD2 for D (5 bases each). Germline V gene data show CDR1 as MNHNS and CDR2 as SASEGT. The CDR3 loop spans 13 amino acids. Between the trimmed V and J ends, which lost 7 bases and 10 bases, there was a span of 17 bases. CDR3 in amino acids: CASNSYHGTEQFF. The CDR3 nucleotides read TGTGCCAGCAATTCCTATCACGGGACCGAGCAGTTCTTC.

Relative to its sample, this clonotype is medium-sized (0.01 to 0.1%). V is TRBV7-6 and J is TRBJ2-2; D tentatively reads TRBD1 or TRBD2 (5 bases each). CDR1 and CDR2 from the germline V gene are SGHVS and FNYEAQ. Deletions cut 0 bases from V and 2 bases from J, with 16 bases between. The CDR3 runs 18 residues. The CDR3 nucleotides are TGTGCCAGCAGCTTAGCGGTCCGGGACGGAGCCAACACCGGGGAGCTGTTTTTT. This codes for CASSLAVRDGANTGELFF. Variable domain in full (rest from reference TRBV7-6 and TRBJ2-2): GAGVSQSPRYKVTKRGQDVALRCDPISGHVSLYWYRQALGQGPEFLTYFNYEAQQDKSGLPNDRFSAERPEGSISTLTIQRTEQRDSAMYRCASSLAVRDGANTGELFFGEGSRLTVL.

This chain connects TRBV6-2 or TRBV6-3 to TRBJ2-1, with 12 positions matching TRBD2. Germline CDR1 is MNHEY and CDR2 is SVGEGT. The CDR3 loop spans 16 amino acids. V trimming: 4 bases; J trimming: 9 bases; junction bases outside the gene matches: 10. The CDR3 sequence is CASSSPVLAGGGEQFF. The CDR3 DNA reads TGTGCCAGCAGTTCCCCCGTACTAGCGGGGGGTGGTGAGCAGTTCTTC.

The V call is TRBV19, the J call TRBJ2-2, with 10 positions matching TRBD2. This CDR3 spans 16 amino acids. V gave up 7 bases and J gave up 1 base; unmatched junction bases: 6. The germline gives CDR1 LNHDA, CDR2 SQIVND (reference sequence). This CDR3 is CASTPLAGVNTGELFF. The CDR3 bases are TGTGCCAGTACCCCCCTAGCGGGGGTGAACACCGGGGAGCTGTTTTTT.

V is TRBV25-1 and J is TRBJ2-7; 9 nucleotides agree with TRBD1. Germline V gene data show CDR1 as MGHDK and CDR2 as SYGVNS. Trimming cost V 8 bases and J 3 bases; bases outside gene matches: 5. CDR3 length equals 13 residues. Here the CDR3 DNA reads TGTGCCAGCCGAGGACAGGGGATCTACGAGCAGTACTTC. This gives the protein CASRGQGIYEQYF.